These 11 T cell receptor beta chains originate from one sample sequenced in a study of CD8+CD57+ T cells in acquired aplastic anemia. TCR beta VDJ combinations and CDR3 sequences were profiled from genomic DNA. TCRdb re-called the reads through MiXCR, storing one row per CDR3 protein. Here the sample spans 200,000 or so distinct CDR3 sequences, around 65% being singletons. The source material was sorted CD4+, CD8+, or CD8+CD57+ T cells (not recorded which) from PBMCs. The receptors here all came from a human donor with severe aplastic anemia or a healthy control (not recorded which).

This clonotype was detected only a few times. V usage is TRBV20-1 and J usage is TRBJ1-5, with 7 bases lining up with TRBD1. CDR3 length: 13 residues. Per germline, CDR1 DFQATT and CDR2 SNEGSKA (reference sequence). J gave up 3 bases and V 6 bases, and 5 bases lay outside the gene matches. CDR3 residues: CSAPGQFNQPQHF. The CDR3 DNA reads as TGCAGTGCGCCGGGACAGTTCAATCAGCCCCAGCATTTT.

The V and J genes are TRBV20-1 and TRBJ1-2; D not resolved. Germline values: CDR1 DFQATT, CDR2 SNEGSKA (reference sequence). The CDR3 is made up of 13 amino acids. V was pared by 6 bases and J by 8 bases, with 19 bases between. In DNA form, the CDR3 reads TGCAGTGCCAAGAGCCTCGGACCCGACGGCTACACCTTC. Translated: CSAKSLGPDGYTF.

At least ten counts were recorded for this clonotype. The chain combines TRBV7-8 with TRBJ1-3; tentatively, D is TRBD1 (5 bases). Germline-derived CDR1 and CDR2 are SGHVS and FQNEAQ. The length of the CDR3 is 16 residues. The V and J ends lost 5 bases and 1 base respectively, with 15 bases between them. The DNA of the CDR3 is TGTGCCAGCAGCCGTACCAGGGAGTATTCTGGAAACACCATATATTTT. Encoded protein: CASSRTREYSGNTIYF.

The chain has TRBV24-1 and TRBJ1-1, with TRBD1 matching 8 bases. CDR3 size: 15 residues. Looked up from germline, CDR1 is KGHDR and CDR2 is SFDVKD. Trimming took 3 bases from V and 4 from J; bases not matched to a gene: 6. The CDR3 coding sequence is TGTGCCACCAGTGATCCAAACAGGGGGGTCACTGAAGCTTTCTTT. Translated, it gives CATSDPNRGVTEAFF.

This clonotype was seen at least ten times. V and J are TRBV5-5 and TRBJ2-7; 8 bases agree with TRBD2. J was trimmed by 0 bases and V by 0 bases; bases with no gene match: 8. This CDR3 is built from 17 residues. Germline V CDR1 and CDR2: SGHKS, YYEKEE (reference sequence). For the CDR3, the DNA is TGTGCCAGCAGCTTGGAACTAGCGGAGGGATTCTCCTACGAGCAGTACTTC. It translates to CASSLELAEGFSYEQYF.

This chain joins TRBV19 and TRBJ1-1; 11 bases fit TRBD1. This CDR3 has 14 amino acids. The J segment lost 5 bases and the V segment lost 3 bases, leaving 2 bases of the junction unmatched. The germline V gene encodes CDR1 LNHDA and CDR2 SQIVND (reference sequence). For the CDR3, the DNA is TGTGCCAGTAGTATGGGGACAGGGGGAACTGAAGCTTTCTTT. This gives the protein CASSMGTGGTEAFF.

This sequence joins TRBV4-3 and TRBJ1-2; tentatively, D is TRBD1 (5 bases). CDR1 is LGHNA and CDR2 is YSLEER in the germline V gene. With 1 base removed from V and 4 bases from J, the gap between germline ends came to 10 bases. The CDR3 length is 14 residues. The CDR3 nucleotides read TGCGCCAGCAGCCAAGTAGGGGAAGGCTATGGCTACACCTTC. Its translation is CASSQVGEGYGYTF.

The V and J genes are TRBV5-1 and TRBJ1-4; 8 bases map to TRBD1. The CDR3 spans 14 residues. CDR1 and CDR2 from the germline V gene are SGHRS and YFSETQ. The V segment lost 3 bases and the J segment 5 bases; nucleotides outside the gene matches: 3. The CDR3 coding sequence is TGCGCCAGCAGCTCTGGACAGGGCAATGAAAAACTGTTTTTT. Residues: CASSSGQGNEKLFF.

There are many counts of this clonotype. The chain links TRBV27 to TRBJ2-7; tentative D call: TRBD1 (5 bases). This CDR3 contains 13 residues. Germline V gene sequence: CDR1 MNHEY, CDR2 SMNVEV (reference sequence). V was shortened by 0 bases and J by 5 bases, with 8 bases between the two germline ends. The CDR3 DNA follows: TGTGCCAGCAGTTTATCGGGGCAAAACGAGCAGTACTTC. Its protein product is CASSLSGQNEQYF.

V usage is TRBV19 and J usage is TRBJ1-3; D not certain. CDR1 is LNHDA, CDR2 SQIVND, per germline (reference sequence). The V end lost 3 bases, the J end lost 0 bases, and 15 bases lay between the germline ends. CDR3 length equals 17 residues. The CDR3 DNA reads TGTGCCAGTAGTATTACAGTCCTAAGGACCTCTGGAAACACCATATATTTT. This gives the protein CASSITVLRTSGNTIYF.

This chain connects TRBV24-1 to TRBJ2-1; D is perhaps TRBD2 (7 bases). Germline lookup yields CDR1 KGHDR and CDR2 SFDVKD. This CDR3 spans 12 amino acids. The V end was cut by 8 bases, the J end by 4 bases, with 8 bases between. DNA for the CDR3: TGTGCCACCAAGGGGGGGTACAATGAGCAGTTCTTC. Translated: CATKGGYNEQFF.